The present T cell receptor beta chain was sequenced within a study of OX40 agonist ivuxolimab in advanced cancers. About the study: Enrollees could have had prior anti-PD-1, anti-PD-L1 or anti-CTLA-4 therapy, which 40% to 45% had received. One hepatocellular carcinoma and a couple of cutaneous melanoma patients partially responded.

Autoimmune disease history or systemic immunosuppression was exclusionary. Losses at the gene ends were 4 bases for V and 2 bases for J; bases not matched to a gene: 4. Germline V lookup: CDR1 MNHEY, CDR2 SVGAGI. The CDR3 runs to 15 residues. Study-level results: Among T cells, CD8+ cells averaged more expanded clones than CD4+ cells.

As regards this clone: Its antigen is not identified.

TCRdb keeps only in-frame clones here, not all; method: immunoSEQ multiplex PCR. The sample lists some 100,000 clones; about 84% were seen once. The J gene is TRBJ2-2, the V gene TRBV6-5; 7 bases are a match to TRBD1. This receptor was identified in an adult with an advanced solid tumor such as melanoma, head and neck, liver or kidney cancer. Sequenced material: CD4+ or CD8+ T cells sorted from blood, taken in a trial of the OX40 agonist ivuxolimab. The CDR3 DNA reads TGTGCCAGCAGTTTCCGACAGGGTAACACCGGGGAGCTGTTTTTT. It codes for CASSFRQGNTGELFF.